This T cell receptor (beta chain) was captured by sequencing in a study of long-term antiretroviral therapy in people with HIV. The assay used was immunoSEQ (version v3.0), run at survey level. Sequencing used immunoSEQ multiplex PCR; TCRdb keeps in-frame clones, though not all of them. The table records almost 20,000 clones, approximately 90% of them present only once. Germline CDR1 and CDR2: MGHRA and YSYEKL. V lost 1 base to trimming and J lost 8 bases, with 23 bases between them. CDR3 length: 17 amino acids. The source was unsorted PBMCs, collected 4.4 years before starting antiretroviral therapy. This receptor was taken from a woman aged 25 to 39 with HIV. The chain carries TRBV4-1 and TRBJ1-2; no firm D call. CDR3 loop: CASSQVMGSGFLGGYTF. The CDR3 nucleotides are TGCGCCAGCAGCCAAGTGATGGGGTCGGGTTTTCTCGGGGGCTACACCTTC.